The clone carrying this T cell receptor beta chain occurred once. The sample is drawn from a study of blood T cell repertoires in COVID-19. Looking at the study overall: From the United States, Italy and Spain came samples of acute and convalescent COVID-19. Sources were T cells, B-cell-depleted T cells, or PBMCs; the material itself was cDNA or gDNA.

As processed by the authors: Estimation of nucleated cell counts was performed using reference gene primer amplification. Produced via immunoSEQ multiplex PCR; TCRdb's table is partial and in-frame only. Clonal size and the V and J genes are those of that table, whereas D and trimming came from the DNA. This sample yields approximately 53,000 clones, of which about 80% are seen a single time; less than 25% belongs to the top ten. What was sequenced was peripheral blood. This receptor was obtained from an older woman with acute or convalescent COVID-19.

CDR3 residues: CASSLGLSHNEQFF. The CDR3 nucleotides are TGTGCCAGCAGCTTGGGACTGAGCCACAATGAGCAGTTCTTC. This chain links TRBV7-2 with TRBJ2-1; possible D gene TRBD2, 6 bases. The CDR3 consists of 14 residues. The germline V gene has CDR1 SGHTA and CDR2 FQGNSA. V lost 3 bases, J lost 5 bases, and 11 bases lay in between.